The 19 T cell receptor beta chains below come from one sample, sequenced in a study of cytomegalovirus exposure and HLA in healthy donors. The study ran its PCR with 60 Vbeta and 13 Jbeta primers. Clones were sequenced by immunoSEQ multiplex PCR, and TCRdb holds only the in-frame ones, with some missing. Among 100,000 to 150,000 clones, about 80% were seen once, and the ten largest hold more than 1.5%. The sequenced material came from PBMCs. Receptors originate from a man aged 18 to 29 in good health and CMV-seronegative.

The genes are TRBV19 and TRBJ1-2, with 8 positions matching TRBD1. CDR3 length: 14 amino acids. Per the germline V gene, CDR1 is LNHDA and CDR2 is SQIVND (reference sequence). V trimming: 8 bases; J trimming: 4 bases; junction bases outside the gene matches: 9. The CDR3 DNA sequence: TGTGCCAGTGCGACAGGGGCCTCTAGCTATGGCTACACCTTC. Translating it yields CASATGASSYGYTF.

This clone was seen only once. The genes are TRBV6-1 and TRBJ1-4, with TRBD1 matching over 7 bases. Germline CDR1 reads MNHNS; CDR2 reads SASEGT. V lost 6 bases, J lost 4 bases, and 2 bases stayed unmatched. CDR3 length equals 13 residues. CDR3 coding DNA: TGTGCCAGCAGCGGGACAGTTAATGAAAAACTGTTTTTT. It codes for CASSGTVNEKLFF.

The chain joins TRBV7-6 to TRBJ2-5; 12 nucleotides agree with TRBD1. Germline trimming cut 5 bases from V and 1 base from J; bases unmatched to any gene: 2. The CDR3 covers 15 residues. CDR1 is SGHVS, CDR2 FNYEAQ, per germline. The CDR3 DNA reads TGTGCCAGCAGCCCGGGACAGGGGGCCCAAGAGACCCAGTACTTC. It is translated as CASSPGQGAQETQYF.

The J gene is TRBJ1-2, the V gene TRBV19; D ambiguous. Germline lookup yields CDR1 LNHDA and CDR2 SQIVND (reference sequence). V lost 3 bases to trimming and J lost 8 bases, with 16 bases between them. The CDR3 is 14 amino acids. The CDR3, as DNA: TGTGCCAGTAGTATTTTTGTATCCTCGGAGGGCTACACCTTC. It yields the protein CASSIFVSSEGYTF.

The chain recombines TRBV5-1 with TRBJ1-1, with TRBD1 matching 7 bases. There are 12 residues in the CDR3. V lost 7 bases, J lost 5 bases, and 5 bases stayed unmatched. Germline V gene sequence: CDR1 SGHRS, CDR2 YFSETQ. CDR3 residues: CASRQGETEAFF. CDR3 bases: TGCGCCAGCCGACAGGGTGAGACTGAAGCTTTCTTT.

The chain is built from TRBV6-5 and TRBJ1-1; maybe TRBD1 (5 bases). The CDR3 extends over 12 amino acids. Germline values: CDR1 MNHEY, CDR2 SVGAGI. The germline V and J ends were trimmed by 5 bases and 4 bases, with 8 bases remaining between them. The CDR3 DNA reads as TGTGCCAGCAGTCAGGGCCCCACTGAAGCTTTCTTT. Translating gives CASSQGPTEAFF.

CDR3 amino acids: CASSSEDTVQGYEQYF. In DNA, the CDR3 is TGTGCCAGCAGCTCCGAAGACACCGTCCAGGGGTACGAGCAGTACTTC. V gene TRBV7-9 combines with J gene TRBJ2-7; TRBD1 is a possible D gene (6 bases). CDR3 size: 16 residues. V lost 4 bases to trimming and J lost 4 bases, with 20 bases between them. Looked up from germline, CDR1 is SEHNR and CDR2 is FQNEAQ (reference sequence).

This clone qualifies as medium-sized. This chain links TRBV7-8 with TRBJ1-1; TRBD1 matches 9 bases. The V segment lost 5 bases and the J segment 5 bases; nucleotides outside the gene matches: 12. The CDR3 has 16 residues. In germline, CDR1 is SGHVS, CDR2 FQNEAQ. CDR3 sequence (DNA): TGTGCCAGCAGCATACTGTCGGGACAGGGAGTTACTGAAGCTTTCTTT. Encoded protein: CASSILSGQGVTEAFF.

The chain joins TRBV5-4 to TRBJ2-2; 15 bases match TRBD2. Germline V gene lookup returns CDR1 SGHNT and CDR2 YYREEE (reference sequence). V gave up 3 bases and J gave up 8 bases; unmatched junction bases: 14. This CDR3 comprises 19 residues. The CDR3 coding sequence is TGTGCCAGCAGCTCTGGACTAGCGGGGGGGCGTCTACACCCAGGGGAGCTGTTTTTT. This codes for CASSSGLAGGRLHPGELFF. Combining the CDR3 with reference TRBV5-4 and TRBJ2-2 gives the whole variable domain ETGVTQSPTHLIKTRGQQVTLRCSSQSGHNTVSWYQQALGQGPQFIFQYYREEENGRGNFPPRFSGLQFPNYSSELNVNALELDDSALYLCASSSGLAGGRLHPGELFFGEGSRLTVL.

The CDR3 region has the DNA TGTGCCAGCAGCAAAGGTCGGAGGGCAGGGTCACCCCTCCACTTT. It encodes CASSKGRRAGSPLHF. The V call is TRBV21-1, the J call TRBJ1-6. TRBV21-1 is a pseudogene locus. This CDR3 has 15 residues.

The chain links TRBV6-5 to TRBJ2-5, with TRBD1 matching 7 bases. Trimming took 4 bases from V and 5 from J; bases not matched to a gene: 7. This CDR3 region has 14 residues. CDR1 is MNHEY, CDR2 SVGAGI, per germline. CDR3 in DNA: TGTGCCAGCAGTTTGACAGGGCTTGGGGAGACCCAGTACTTC. It translates to CASSLTGLGETQYF.

The chain has TRBV7-6 and TRBJ1-3, with D unclear. The CDR3 runs 14 residues. Trimming cost V 2 bases and J 4 bases, with 9 bases left between them. Per germline, CDR1 SGHVS and CDR2 FNYEAQ. As DNA, the CDR3 is TGTGCCAGCAGCTTATTCCCTAAGGGAAACACCATATATTTT. This translates into CASSLFPKGNTIYF.

The chain uses TRBV6-1 and TRBJ2-3; TRBD1 matches at 8 bases. After removal of 7 bases from V and 7 bases from J, the junction contained 10 bases not matched to a gene. Germline V gene data show CDR1 as MNHNS and CDR2 as SASEGT. The CDR3 totals 14 residues. CDR3: CASKTGTGANTQYF. The CDR3 bases are TGTGCCAGCAAGACCGGGACAGGAGCGAATACGCAGTATTTT.

The chain carries TRBV11-2 and TRBJ2-1; the D gene is possibly TRBD2 (5 bases). Trimming removed 5 bases from V and 6 bases from J, with 17 bases in between. The germline V gene encodes CDR1 SGHAT and CDR2 FQNNGV. The CDR3 totals 15 residues. Written as DNA, the CDR3 is TGTGCCAGCAGCCATCCCCCCGAAGCGGCCAATGAGCAGTTCTTC. Residues: CASSHPPEAANEQFF.

The chain links TRBV7-9 to TRBJ2-7; 7 positions agree with TRBD1. Germline lookup yields CDR1 SEHNR and CDR2 FQNEAQ (reference sequence). J was trimmed by 2 bases and V by 1 base; bases with no gene match: 8. The CDR3 length is 16 residues. The CDR3 DNA reads as TGTGCCAGCAGCTTAGAAGGGTTGGGACAGACCTACGAGCAGTACTTC. Protein sequence: CASSLEGLGQTYEQYF.

This clone was seen a single time. CDR3 amino acids: CASSEGQHYGYTF. The CDR3 coding sequence is TGTGCCAGCAGTGAGGGACAGCACTATGGCTACACCTTC. The J gene is TRBJ1-2, the V gene TRBV27; TRBD1 matches at 7 bases. Germline trimming cut 5 bases from V and 3 bases from J; bases unmatched to any gene: 3. The CDR3 covers 13 residues. CDR1 is MNHEY, CDR2 SMNVEV, per germline (reference sequence).

This chain joins TRBV2 and TRBJ2-3, with 9 bases lining up with TRBD2. The CDR3 length is 16 residues. Trimming removed 3 bases from V and 2 bases from J; junction bases left unmatched: 6. Germline values: CDR1 SNHLY, CDR2 FYNNEI. The DNA of the CDR3 is TGTGCCAGCAGTGAGGAAGCGGGGGGTATCACAGATACGCAGTATTTT. It encodes CASSEEAGGITDTQYF.

This clone was detected a few times. The rearrangement uses TRBV5-1 and TRBJ1-6, with 11 nucleotides matching TRBD1. This CDR3 has 17 residues. The J segment lost 3 bases and the V segment lost 4 bases, leaving 6 bases of the junction unmatched. The germline V gene encodes CDR1 SGHRS and CDR2 YFSETQ. The CDR3 bases are TGCGCCAGCAGCCTCTGGACAGGGGGCGTCTATAATTCACCCCTCCACTTT. This translates into CASSLWTGGVYNSPLHF.

The chain uses TRBV2 and TRBJ2-3, with 7 nucleotides matching TRBD1. Germline CDR1 reads SNHLY; CDR2 reads FYNNEI. V shed 8 bases, J shed 3 bases, and the junction held 5 bases outside the gene matches. The length of the CDR3 is 13 residues. This CDR3 reads CASRQGLTDTQYF. CDR3 coding DNA: TGTGCCAGCCGACAGGGCCTAACAGATACGCAGTATTTT.